The 15 T cell receptor beta chains below were found in one sample sequenced in a study of beta chain features in type 1 diabetes. General study findings and limits: Shortening of TCRB CDR3s, moderate but significant, appeared in all four CD4+ subsets of Type 1 diabetes patients.

Sequencing targeted expressed TCRB transcripts, as all isolated RNA had been reverse transcribed. TCRdb's table, derived via immunoSEQ multiplex PCR, lists solely in-frame clones and lacks some. The sample carries more than 550,000 clones, over 12% recorded once. For these receptors, no antigen is known. The sequenced sample was naive CD4+ T cells from blood. These receptors were collected from a man between 18 and 29 years old with type 1 diabetes.

The CDR3 region is CAWSPTRGWPSGANVLTF. CDR3 DNA sequence: TGTGCCTGGAGCCCCACCCGCGGGTGGCCCTCTGGGGCCAACGTCCTGACTTTC. The chain carries TRBV30 and TRBJ2-6, with a possible D match to TRBD2 (5 bases). V was shortened by 3 bases and J by 0 bases, with 18 bases between the two germline ends. Germline values: CDR1 GTSNPN, CDR2 SVGIG (reference sequence). The CDR3 covers 18 residues.

The J gene is TRBJ1-4, the V gene TRBV30; D is uncertain. CDR1 is GTSNPN and CDR2 is SVGIG in the germline V gene (reference sequence). The V end was cut by 2 bases, the J end by 7 bases, with 11 bases between. The CDR3 is 13 amino acids. The CDR3: CAWSRKDPEKLFF. DNA of the CDR3: TGTGCCTGGAGTAGAAAGGACCCTGAAAAACTGTTTTTT. The full variable domain, its missing parts supplied by reference TRBV30 and TRBJ1-4, is SQTIHQWPATLVQPVGSPLSLECTVEGTSNPNLYWYRQAAGRGLQLLFYSVGIGQISSEVPQNLSASRPQDRQFILSSKKLLLSDSGFYLCAWSRKDPEKLFFGSGTQLSVL.

CDR3 in DNA: TGTGCCTGGAGTGGCGGCAGGGGGTCGAATTCTGGGGCCAACGTCCTGACTTTC. This translates into CAWSGGRGSNSGANVLTF. This chain links TRBV30 with TRBJ2-6, with 7 bases that match TRBD1. Germline values: CDR1 GTSNPN, CDR2 SVGIG (reference sequence). CDR3 length: 18 residues. The junction had 10 bases not matched to a gene; V was cut back by 1 base and J by 1 base.

The genes are TRBV28 and TRBJ2-5, with no clear D. V was trimmed by 6 bases and J by 5 bases, leaving 22 bases between them. CDR1 and CDR2 (germline): MDHEN, SYDVKM. The CDR3 spans 16 residues. CDR3 region: CASRPSPQAVKETQYF. The CDR3 bases are TGTGCCAGCAGACCCAGCCCGCAGGCGGTCAAGGAGACCCAGTACTTC. Together with reference TRBV28 and TRBJ2-5, the CDR3 gives the full variable domain: DVKVTQSSRYLVKRTGEKVFLECVQDMDHENMFWYRQDPGLGLRLIYFSYDVKMKEKGDIPEGYSVSREKKERFSLILESASTNQTSMYLCASRPSPQAVKETQYFGPGTRLLVL.

The rearrangement links TRBV5-1 to TRBJ2-1; TRBD2 aligns across 11 bases. The CDR3 runs 18 residues. Germline lookup yields CDR1 SGHRS and CDR2 YFSETQ. The V segment lost 3 bases and the J segment 2 bases; nucleotides outside the gene matches: 10. The CDR3 region is CASSSARFSGRAYNEQFF. Written as DNA, the CDR3 is TGCGCCAGCAGCTCCGCCAGATTTAGCGGGAGGGCCTACAATGAGCAGTTCTTC.

On this clone: Within the sample, other DNA sequences also encode this same CDR3. CDR3 nucleotide sequence: TGCGCCAGCAGCTCACAGGGGAACACTGAAGCTTTCTTT. Translation gives CASSSQGNTEAFF. This chain connects TRBV5-1 to TRBJ1-1, with a possible D match to TRBD1 (6 bases). V was trimmed by 3 bases and J by 1 base, leaving 7 bases between them. CDR3 length equals 13 residues. Germline values: CDR1 SGHRS, CDR2 YFSETQ.

This clone was detected only a few times. V usage is TRBV7-9 and J usage is TRBJ1-1; 10 bases align to TRBD1. CDR1 SEHNR and CDR2 FQNEAQ come from the germline V gene (reference sequence). The CDR3 length is 13 residues. V gave up 3 bases and J gave up 6 bases; unmatched junction bases: 1. The CDR3 reads CASSFGQGAEAFF. The CDR3 coding sequence is TGTGCCAGCAGCTTCGGACAGGGGGCTGAAGCTTTCTTT.

The chain couples TRBV29-1 to TRBJ2-5, with 7 bases fitting TRBD2. The CDR3 has 12 residues. Germline V CDR1 and CDR2: SQVTM, ANQGSEA. V dropped 7 bases and J dropped 4; count of bases not matched to a gene: 6. In nucleotides, the CDR3 is TGCAGCGCCACGGCGGGGGTAGAGACCCAGTACTTC. It translates to CSATAGVETQYF. Variable domain in full (rest from reference TRBV29-1 and TRBJ2-5): SAVISQKPSRDICQRGTSLTIQCQVDSQVTMMFWYRQQPGQSLTLIATANQGSEATYESGFVIDKFPISRPNLTFSTLTVSNMSPEDSSIYLCSATAGVETQYFGPGTRLLVL.

The chain uses TRBV5-4 and TRBJ2-5; D is undetermined. CDR1 SGHNT and CDR2 YYREEE come from the germline V gene (reference sequence). The CDR3 runs 11 residues. Trimming removed 4 bases at V and 1 base at J, with 2 bases between. Here the CDR3 DNA reads TGTGCCAGCAGCGGCCAAGAGACCCAGTACTTC. Its translation: CASSGQETQYF.

This clone was seen only a few times. The chain uses TRBV5-1 and TRBJ1-2; D is uncertain. Trimming stripped 0 bases from V and 5 bases from J, with 14 bases between. This CDR3 comprises 15 residues. Germline values: CDR1 SGHRS, CDR2 YFSETQ. This chain's CDR3 is CASSLARPRDYGYTF. The DNA for the CDR3 is TGCGCCAGCAGCTTGGCAAGGCCCCGGGATTATGGCTACACCTTC.

This chain joins TRBV7-9 and TRBJ2-3; D not certain. The germline V gene has CDR1 SEHNR and CDR2 FQNEAQ (reference sequence). The germline V and J ends were trimmed by 5 bases and 6 bases, with 15 bases remaining between them. The CDR3 spans 14 residues. DNA of the CDR3: TGTGCCAGCAGCCAAGAAGGTCCCGGGGATACGCAGTATTTT. Translation: CASSQEGPGDTQYF.

In nucleotides, the CDR3 is TGCGCCAGCAGCTCCGGGGCCTTTCCCGAGCAGTACTTC. Translating gives CASSSGAFPEQYF. The chain employs TRBV5-1 and TRBJ2-7, with D possibly being TRBD1 or TRBD2 (5 bases each). The CDR3 covers 13 residues. V lost 3 bases, J lost 6 bases, and 13 bases lay in between. Germline-derived CDR1 and CDR2 are SGHRS and YFSETQ. The full variable domain, with the rest looked up from reference TRBV5-1 and TRBJ2-7, is KAGVTQTPRYLIKTRGQQVTLSCSPISGHRSVSWYQQTPGQGLQFLFEYFSETQRNKGNFPGRFSGRQFSNSRSEMNVSTLELGDSALYLCASSSGAFPEQYFGPGTRLTVT.

This clone has a handful of counts. V gene TRBV19 combines with J gene TRBJ1-5; D might be TRBD1 (5 bases). This CDR3 has 15 amino acids. The V end was cut by 4 bases, the J end by 5 bases, with 15 bases between. Per the germline V gene, CDR1 is LNHDA and CDR2 is SQIVND (reference sequence). DNA for the CDR3: TGTGCCAGTAGTACCACCTGGACACCCTATCAGCCCCAGCATTTT. The encoded protein is CASSTTWTPYQPQHF.

This chain joins TRBV7-2 and TRBJ2-7; D might be TRBD2 (6 bases). Germline V gene sequence: CDR1 SGHTA, CDR2 FQGNSA. The CDR3 extends over 14 amino acids. Trimming took off 3 bases at V and 9 bases at J, with 18 bases between the two ends. CDR3 coding DNA: TGTGCCAGCAGCTTGGACTACCGGCCCTCTGGGCAGTACTTC. This encodes CASSLDYRPSGQYF.

This clone has only a few counts. V and J are TRBV25-1 and TRBJ1-1; TRBD1 matches 7 bases. From germline, CDR1 is MGHDK and CDR2 SYGVNS. The CDR3 is 12 residues long. The chain's CDR3 is CARRGRGTEAFF. The CDR3, as DNA: TGTGCTAGGAGGGGGCGCGGAACTGAAGCTTTCTTT.